This TCR beta chain was obtained from a study of OX40 agonist ivuxolimab in advanced cancers. General notes on the study: Ivuxolimab was an agonistic, fully human IgG2 monoclonal antibody directed against OX40 (CD134), a costimulatory receptor. Partial responses were achieved by three dose-escalation patients, of whom one had hepatocellular carcinoma and two had cutaneous melanoma. Among the 50 to 55 dose-escalation patients, approximately 20 had hepatocellular carcinoma, some 15 melanoma, 9 renal cell carcinoma and 9 head and neck cancer. The point of sequencing TCRbeta in the periphery was to test whether ivuxolimab changed TCR sequence diversity and drove clonal T-cell expansion. Prior anti-PD-1, anti-PD-L1 or anti-CTLA-4 therapy was permitted, and approximately 42% of dose-escalation patients had received checkpoint inhibitors. The paper reports the monotherapy dose-escalation portion (N of about 50 patients) of the phase I ivuxolimab trial. Intravenous ivuxolimab was administered to patients every 2 weeks at six dose levels: 0.01, 0.1, 0.3, 1.5, 3 and 10 mg/kg. The dose-escalation cohort was 82.7% male with a mean age of about 60 years, ranging from roughly 23 to 79. What the study reported, not specific to this receptor: At doses of 0.1 to 3.0 mg/kg, clonal expansion of both CD4+ and CD8+ blood T cells was observed from baseline to week 6. Low levels of normalized T-cell clonal expansion were also seen in some nonresponding patients. After ivuxolimab, more expanded clones were found on average in CD8+ T cells than in CD4+ T cells. The antigen specificity of the clonally expanded peripheral T cells was not determined. In the 0.1-3.0 mg/kg groups, partial responders had among the lowest normalized peripheral clonal expansion, particularly in CD8+ T cells.

For sequencing of the TCRbeta CDR3 region, genomic DNA was extracted from the sorted cells. TCRbeta CDR3 regions were sequenced using the immunoSEQ Assay. The clones in this table, taken by TCRdb from immuneACCESS, are in-frame only. Not every clone is retained; where verified, under half of the shortfall comes from an unresolved V gene, and the cause of the rest is unknown. This sample comprises approximately 80,000 clones, 90% of them detected only once. Approximately 0.3% of the sample lies in the top ten. Patients with a history of autoimmune disease or receiving systemic immunosuppression were excluded from the trial. Peripheral blood for TCR sequencing was collected from all dose cohorts at baseline, on cycle 4 day 1, and on cycle 7 day 1. Samples were obtained from an open-label, multicenter, first-in-human phase I dose-escalation trial of ivuxolimab. The trial enrolled adults with locally advanced or metastatic head and neck squamous cell, hepatocellular, melanoma or renal cell carcinoma. Before TCR sequencing, CD4+ T cells and CD8+ T cells were sorted from peripheral blood as separate populations.

Notes on this clone: This receptor's antigen is unknown. No base-level quality is on record; no much larger clone is a single base apart.

Here the sequenced sample was CD4+ or CD8+ T cells sorted from blood, taken in a trial of the OX40 agonist ivuxolimab. The source is an adult with an advanced solid tumor such as melanoma, head and neck, liver or kidney cancer.

The CDR3 here reads CASSQTTQGPQHF. The nucleotides read TGTGCCAGCAGCCAAACAACACAAGGGCCCCAGCATTTT. The sequence joins TRBV14 to TRBJ1-5, with the identity of the D gene unclear. In the germline V gene, CDR1 corresponds to SGHDN and CDR2 to FVKESK. The CDR3 starts with the cysteine, ends with the phenylalanine, and has 13 residues. Of all the DNA, just the CDR3 is kept, 39 bases in frame from base 1. V loses 2 bases of germline sequence and J loses 9 bases, and the interval between the two ends is 11 bases.